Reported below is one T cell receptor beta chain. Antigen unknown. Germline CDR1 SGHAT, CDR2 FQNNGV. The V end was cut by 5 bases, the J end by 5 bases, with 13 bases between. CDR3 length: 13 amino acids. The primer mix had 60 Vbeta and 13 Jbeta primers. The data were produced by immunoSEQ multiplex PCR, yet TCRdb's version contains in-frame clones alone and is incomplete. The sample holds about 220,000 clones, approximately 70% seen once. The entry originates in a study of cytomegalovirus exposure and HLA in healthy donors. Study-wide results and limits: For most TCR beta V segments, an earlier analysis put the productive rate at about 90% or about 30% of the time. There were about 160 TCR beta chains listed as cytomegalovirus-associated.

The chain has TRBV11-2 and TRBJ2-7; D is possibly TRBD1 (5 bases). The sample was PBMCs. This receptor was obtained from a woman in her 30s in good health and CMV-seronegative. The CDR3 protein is CASSRLGVHEQYF. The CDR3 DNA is TGTGCCAGCAGCCGTTTAGGGGTCCACGAGCAGTACTTC.